Detailed here is one TCR beta chain. Antigen: not known. The sample comes from a study of OX40 agonist ivuxolimab in advanced cancers. Overall study: Earlier treatment with anti-PD-1, anti-PD-L1 or anti-CTLA-4 was permitted, and 30% to 40% had received some.

General study findings and limits: More expanded clones were found, on average, in CD8+ than in CD4+ T cells. Clonal expansion by week 6 occurred in CD4+ and CD8+ blood T cells (at 0.1 to 3.0 mg/kg). Those patients achieving a partial response at 0.1-3.0 mg/kg showed among the lowest clonal expansion.

Sequenced by immunoSEQ multiplex PCR; TCRdb stores in-frame clones only, minus some. The sample comprises 60,000 to 80,000 clones, 65% to 90% of which are singletons, and 1.1% rests with the top ten. V lost 4 bases to trimming and J lost 5 bases, with 11 bases between them. The CDR3 extends over 13 amino acids. The germline V gene encodes CDR1 SGHVS and CDR2 FNYEAQ. The source material was CD4+ or CD8+ T cells sorted from blood, sampled in a trial of the OX40 agonist ivuxolimab. This chain connects TRBV7-6 to TRBJ2-5; D ambiguous. The receptor comes from an adult with an advanced solid tumor such as melanoma, head and neck, liver or kidney cancer. For the CDR3, the DNA is TGTGCCAGCAGCTACGCAGGTTTTGAGACCCAGTACTTC. This codes for CASSYAGFETQYF.